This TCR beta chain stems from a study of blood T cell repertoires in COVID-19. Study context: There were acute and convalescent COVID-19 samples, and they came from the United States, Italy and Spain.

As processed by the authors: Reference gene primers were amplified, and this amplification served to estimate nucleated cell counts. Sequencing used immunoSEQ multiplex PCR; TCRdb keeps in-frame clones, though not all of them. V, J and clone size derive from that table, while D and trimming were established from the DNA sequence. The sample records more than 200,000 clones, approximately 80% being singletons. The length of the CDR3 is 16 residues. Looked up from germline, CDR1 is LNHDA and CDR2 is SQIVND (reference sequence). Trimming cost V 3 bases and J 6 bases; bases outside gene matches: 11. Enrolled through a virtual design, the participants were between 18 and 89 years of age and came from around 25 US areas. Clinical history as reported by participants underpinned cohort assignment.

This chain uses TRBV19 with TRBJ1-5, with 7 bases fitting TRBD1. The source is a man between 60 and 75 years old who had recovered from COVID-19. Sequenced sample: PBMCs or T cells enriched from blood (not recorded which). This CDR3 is CASSISSGQYLQPQHF. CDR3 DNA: TGTGCCAGTAGTATCTCCTCGGGACAGTATCTTCAGCCCCAGCATTTT.